This T cell receptor beta chain was identified during a study of human T cells and chemical hapten exposure. Across the study: Slight differences in pooled library volume were the main source of varying TCR yields across samples.

This clonotype was counted at least ten times. No antigen is known for it. The time point denotes: patch test 1, 2 weeks after DPC sensitization. Treatment reported: therapeutic diphenylcyclopropenone sensitization with weekly scalp DPC. Blood draws came first, before each patch test. Germline V lookup: CDR1 SGHTA, CDR2 FQGNSA. V lost 7 bases, J lost 1 base, and 20 bases lay in between. The CDR3 runs to 17 residues. General observations from the study: Following DPC sensitization, TCRs present above 1 in 1000 frequency showed no change.

The library put unique molecular identifiers onto individual cDNA molecules. MiXCR, applied by TCRdb to the RACE reads, yields one record per CDR3 protein. The sample includes under 450,000 distinct CDR3 sequences, about 4.4% of them seen just once. This clonotype originated in a woman between 45 and 60 years old with alopecia areata. Some clones in this sample may be carry-over from other donors' samples. The material was whole blood, obtained in connection with sensitization to the hapten diphenylcyclopropenone (DPC). This chain connects TRBV7-2 to TRBJ1-3; D ambiguous. In DNA, the CDR3 is TGTGCCAGCACCCGTGACCTAACAAGCGGATCTGGAAACACCATATATTTT. Residues: CASTRDLTSGSGNTIYF.